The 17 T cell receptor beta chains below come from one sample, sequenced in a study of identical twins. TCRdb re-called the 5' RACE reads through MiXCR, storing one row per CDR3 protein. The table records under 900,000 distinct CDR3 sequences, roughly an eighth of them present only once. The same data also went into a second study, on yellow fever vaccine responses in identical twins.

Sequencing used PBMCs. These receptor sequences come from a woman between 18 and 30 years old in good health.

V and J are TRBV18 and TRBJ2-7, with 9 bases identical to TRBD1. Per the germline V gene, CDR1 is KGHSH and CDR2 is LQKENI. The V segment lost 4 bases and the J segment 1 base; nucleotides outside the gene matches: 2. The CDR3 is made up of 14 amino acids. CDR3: CASSRQGGSYEQYV. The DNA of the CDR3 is TGTGCCAGCTCACGACAGGGGGGATCCTACGAGCAGTACGTC.

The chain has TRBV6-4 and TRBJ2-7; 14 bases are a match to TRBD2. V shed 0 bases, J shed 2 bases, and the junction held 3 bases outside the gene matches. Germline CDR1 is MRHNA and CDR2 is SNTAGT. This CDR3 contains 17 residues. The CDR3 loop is CASSDSRTSGGTYEQYV. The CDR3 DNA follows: TGTGCCAGCAGTGACTCCAGGACTAGCGGGGGGACCTACGAGCAGTACGTC.

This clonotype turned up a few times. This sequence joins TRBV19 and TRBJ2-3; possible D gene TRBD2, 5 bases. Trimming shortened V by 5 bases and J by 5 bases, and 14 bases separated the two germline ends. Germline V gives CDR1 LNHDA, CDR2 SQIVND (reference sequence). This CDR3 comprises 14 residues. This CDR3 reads CASSPGGGRDTQYF. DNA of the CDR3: TGTGCCAGTAGTCCCGGAGGCGGGCGAGATACGCAGTATTTT.

The CDR3 sequence is CASSLAGRGPYNEQFF. CDR3 DNA sequence: TGTGCCAGCAGCTTAGCCGGGCGGGGACCATACAATGAGCAGTTCTTC. V usage is TRBV11-2 and J usage is TRBJ2-1, with D possibly being TRBD2 (6 bases). V dropped 1 base and J dropped 4 bases, with 14 bases sitting between them. The CDR3 totals 16 residues. Germline lookup yields CDR1 SGHAT and CDR2 FQNNGV.

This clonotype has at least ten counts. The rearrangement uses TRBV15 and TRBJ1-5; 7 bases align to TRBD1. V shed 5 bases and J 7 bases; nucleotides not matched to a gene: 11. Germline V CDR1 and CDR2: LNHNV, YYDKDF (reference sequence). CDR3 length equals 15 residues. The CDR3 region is CATSGINNRGQPQHF. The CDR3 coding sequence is TGTGCCACCAGCGGCATAAATAACAGGGGACAGCCCCAGCATTTT.

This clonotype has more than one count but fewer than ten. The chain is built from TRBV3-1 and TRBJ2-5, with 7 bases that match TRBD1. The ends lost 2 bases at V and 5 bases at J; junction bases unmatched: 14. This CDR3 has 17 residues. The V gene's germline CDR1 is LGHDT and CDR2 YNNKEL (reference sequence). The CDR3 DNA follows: TGTGCCAGCAGCCAAATCCTTCTGACAGGGATGGGTGAGACCCAGTACTTC. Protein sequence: CASSQILLTGMGETQYF.

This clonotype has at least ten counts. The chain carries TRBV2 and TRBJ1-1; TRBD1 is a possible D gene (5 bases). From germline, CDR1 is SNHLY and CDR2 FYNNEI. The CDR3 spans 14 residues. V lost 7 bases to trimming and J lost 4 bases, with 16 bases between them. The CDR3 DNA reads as TGTGCCAGCATTTGGGGGTTCTTGAGCACTGAAGCTTTCTTT. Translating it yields CASIWGFLSTEAFF.

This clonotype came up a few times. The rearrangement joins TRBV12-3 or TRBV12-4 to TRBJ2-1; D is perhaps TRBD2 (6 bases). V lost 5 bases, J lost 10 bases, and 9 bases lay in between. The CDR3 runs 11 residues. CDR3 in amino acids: CASSLREEQFF. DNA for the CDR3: TGTGCCAGCAGTCTCCGGGAGGAGCAGTTCTTC.

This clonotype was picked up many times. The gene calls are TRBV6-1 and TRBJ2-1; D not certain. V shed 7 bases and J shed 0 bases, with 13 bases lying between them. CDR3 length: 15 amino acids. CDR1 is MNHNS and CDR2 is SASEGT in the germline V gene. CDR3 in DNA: TGTGCCAGCAATCAACTGACCAGCTCCTACAATGAGCAGTTCTTC. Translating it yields CASNQLTSSYNEQFF.

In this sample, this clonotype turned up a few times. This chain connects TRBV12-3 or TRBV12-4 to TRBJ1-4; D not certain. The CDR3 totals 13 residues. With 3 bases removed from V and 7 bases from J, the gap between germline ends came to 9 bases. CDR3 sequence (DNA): TGTGCCAGCAGTTTTAAAGGCGCTGAAAAACTGTTTTTT. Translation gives CASSFKGAEKLFF.

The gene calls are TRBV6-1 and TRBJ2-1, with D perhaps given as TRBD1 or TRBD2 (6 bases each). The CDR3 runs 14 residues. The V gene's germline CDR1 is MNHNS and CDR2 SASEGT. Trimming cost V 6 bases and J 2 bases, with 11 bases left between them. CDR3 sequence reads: CASRWGAPYNEQFF. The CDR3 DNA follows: TGTGCCAGCAGGTGGGGGGCTCCCTACAATGAGCAGTTCTTC.

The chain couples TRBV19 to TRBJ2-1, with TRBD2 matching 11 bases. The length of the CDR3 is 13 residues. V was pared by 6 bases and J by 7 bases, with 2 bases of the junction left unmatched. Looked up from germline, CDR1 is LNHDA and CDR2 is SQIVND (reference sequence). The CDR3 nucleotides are TGTGCCAGTAGAGGGACTAGCGGTAATGAGCAGTTCTTC. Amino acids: CASRGTSGNEQFF.

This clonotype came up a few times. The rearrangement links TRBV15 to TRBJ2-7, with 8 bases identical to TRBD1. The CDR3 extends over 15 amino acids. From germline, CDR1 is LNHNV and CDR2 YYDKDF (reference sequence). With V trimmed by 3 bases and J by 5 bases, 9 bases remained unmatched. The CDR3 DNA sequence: TGTGCCACCAGCAGGAGACCCGGGACAGGTAACGAGCAGTACGTC. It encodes CATSRRPGTGNEQYV.

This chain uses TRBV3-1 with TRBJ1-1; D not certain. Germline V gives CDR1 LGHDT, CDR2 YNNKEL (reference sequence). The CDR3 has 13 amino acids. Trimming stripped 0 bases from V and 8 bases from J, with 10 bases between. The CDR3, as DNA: TGTGCCAGCAGCCAAGATGAGTTACACGAAGCTTTCTTT. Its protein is CASSQDELHEAFF.

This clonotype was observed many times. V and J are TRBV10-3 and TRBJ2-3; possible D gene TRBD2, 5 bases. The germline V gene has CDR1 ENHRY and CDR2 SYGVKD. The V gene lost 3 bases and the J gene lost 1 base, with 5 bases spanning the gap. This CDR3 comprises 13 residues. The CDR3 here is CAISEAGTDTQYF. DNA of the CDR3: TGTGCCATCAGTGAAGCGGGCACAGATACGCAGTATTTT.

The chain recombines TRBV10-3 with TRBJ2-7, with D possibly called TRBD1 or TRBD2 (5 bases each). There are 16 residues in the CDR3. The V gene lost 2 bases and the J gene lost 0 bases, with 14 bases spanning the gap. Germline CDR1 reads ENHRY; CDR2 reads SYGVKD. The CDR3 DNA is TGTGCCATCAGTGAGCCGACTAAAAGGGGCTCCTACGAGCAGTACTTC. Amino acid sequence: CAISEPTKRGSYEQYF.

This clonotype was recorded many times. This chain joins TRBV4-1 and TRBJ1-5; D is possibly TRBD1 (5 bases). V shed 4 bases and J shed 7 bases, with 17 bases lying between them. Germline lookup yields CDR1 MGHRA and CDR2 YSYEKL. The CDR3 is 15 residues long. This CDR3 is CASSPRDGARQPQHF. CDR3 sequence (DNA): TGCGCCAGCAGCCCCCGAGACGGGGCACGGCAGCCCCAGCATTTT.